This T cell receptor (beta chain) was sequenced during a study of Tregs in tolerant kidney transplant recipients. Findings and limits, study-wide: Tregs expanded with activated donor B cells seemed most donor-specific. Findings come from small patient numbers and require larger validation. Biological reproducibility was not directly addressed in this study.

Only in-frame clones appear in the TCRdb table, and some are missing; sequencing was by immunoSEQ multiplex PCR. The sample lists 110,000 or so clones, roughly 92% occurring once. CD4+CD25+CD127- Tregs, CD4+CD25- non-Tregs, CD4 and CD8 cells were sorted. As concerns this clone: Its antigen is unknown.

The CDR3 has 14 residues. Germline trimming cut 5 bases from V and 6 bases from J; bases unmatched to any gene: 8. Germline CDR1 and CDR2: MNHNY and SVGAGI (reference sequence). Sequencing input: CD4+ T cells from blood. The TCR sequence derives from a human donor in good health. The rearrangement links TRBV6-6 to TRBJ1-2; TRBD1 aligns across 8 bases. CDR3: CASSLDRVFDGYTF. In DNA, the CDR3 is TGTGCCAGCAGTCTGGACAGGGTGTTTGATGGCTACACCTTC.